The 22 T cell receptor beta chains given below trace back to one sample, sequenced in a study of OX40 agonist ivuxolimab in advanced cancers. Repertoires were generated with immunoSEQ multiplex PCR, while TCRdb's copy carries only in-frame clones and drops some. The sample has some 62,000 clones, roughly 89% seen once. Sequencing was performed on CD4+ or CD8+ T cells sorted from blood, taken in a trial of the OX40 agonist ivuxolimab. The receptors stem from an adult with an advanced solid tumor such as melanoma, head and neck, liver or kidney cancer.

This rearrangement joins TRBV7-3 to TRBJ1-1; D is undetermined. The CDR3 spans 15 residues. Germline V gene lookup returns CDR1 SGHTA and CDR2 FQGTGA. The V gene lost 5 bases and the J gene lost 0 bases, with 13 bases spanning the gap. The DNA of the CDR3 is TGTGCCAGCAGCCGTGAGCCAAATATGAACACTGAAGCTTTCTTT. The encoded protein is CASSREPNMNTEAFF.

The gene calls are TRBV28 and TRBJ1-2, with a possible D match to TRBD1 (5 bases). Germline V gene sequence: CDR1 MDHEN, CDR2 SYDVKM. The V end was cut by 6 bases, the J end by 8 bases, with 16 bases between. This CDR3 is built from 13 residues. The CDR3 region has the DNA TGTGCCAGCAGCGCGTGGCCAGGGAACGGCTACACCTTC. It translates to CASSAWPGNGYTF.

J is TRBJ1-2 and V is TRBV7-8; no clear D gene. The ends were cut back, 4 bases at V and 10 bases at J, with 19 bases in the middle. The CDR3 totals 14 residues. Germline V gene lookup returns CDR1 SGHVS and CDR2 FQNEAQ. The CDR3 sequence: CASSWTAGDAVYTF. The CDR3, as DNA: TGTGCCAGCAGCTGGACGGCAGGAGACGCGGTCTACACCTTC.

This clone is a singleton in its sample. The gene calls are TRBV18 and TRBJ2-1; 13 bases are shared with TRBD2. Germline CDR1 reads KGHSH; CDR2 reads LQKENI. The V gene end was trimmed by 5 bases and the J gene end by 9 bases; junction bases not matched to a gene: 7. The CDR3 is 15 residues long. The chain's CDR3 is CASSSGLAGAREQFF. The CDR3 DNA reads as TGTGCCAGCTCATCCGGACTAGCGGGAGCCCGTGAGCAGTTCTTC.

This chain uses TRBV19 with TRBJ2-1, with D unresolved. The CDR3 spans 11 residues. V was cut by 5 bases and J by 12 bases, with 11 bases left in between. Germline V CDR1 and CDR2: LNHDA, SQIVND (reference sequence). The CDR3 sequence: CASSVNSLQFF. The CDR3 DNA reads TGTGCCAGTAGTGTCAATTCGTTGCAGTTCTTC.

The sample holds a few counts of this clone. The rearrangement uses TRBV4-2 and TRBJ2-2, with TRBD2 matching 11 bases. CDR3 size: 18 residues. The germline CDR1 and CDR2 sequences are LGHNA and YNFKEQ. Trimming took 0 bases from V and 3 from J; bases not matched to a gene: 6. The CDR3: CASSQDPLAGGYTGELFF. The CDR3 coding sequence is TGTGCCAGCAGCCAAGATCCCCTAGCGGGAGGATACACCGGGGAGCTGTTTTTT.

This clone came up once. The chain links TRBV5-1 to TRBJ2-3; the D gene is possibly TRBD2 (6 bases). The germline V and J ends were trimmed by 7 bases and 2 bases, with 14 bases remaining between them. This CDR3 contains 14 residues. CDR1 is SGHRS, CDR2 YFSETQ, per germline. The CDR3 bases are TGCGCCAGCTCAACAGGAGGGAACACAGATACGCAGTATTTT. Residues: CASSTGGNTDTQYF.

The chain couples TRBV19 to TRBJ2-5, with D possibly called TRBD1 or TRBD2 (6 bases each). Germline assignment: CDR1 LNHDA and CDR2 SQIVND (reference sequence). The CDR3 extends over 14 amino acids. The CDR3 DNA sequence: TGTGCTTCTAAGATGGGGGGCCCCCAAGAGACCCAGTACTTC. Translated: CASKMGGPQETQYF.

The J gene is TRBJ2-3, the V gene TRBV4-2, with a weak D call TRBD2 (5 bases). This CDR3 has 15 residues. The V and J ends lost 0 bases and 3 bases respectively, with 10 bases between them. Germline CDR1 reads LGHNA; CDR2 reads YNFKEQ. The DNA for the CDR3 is TGTGCCAGCAGCCAAGATCGTGGGAGAACAGATACGCAGTATTTT. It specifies CASSQDRGRTDTQYF.

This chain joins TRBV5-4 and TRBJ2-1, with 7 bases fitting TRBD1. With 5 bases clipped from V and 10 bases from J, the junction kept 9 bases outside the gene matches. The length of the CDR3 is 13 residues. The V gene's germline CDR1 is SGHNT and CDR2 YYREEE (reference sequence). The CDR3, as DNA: TGTGCCAGCAGAACCGACAGGGCAGGCGAGCAGTTCTTC. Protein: CASRTDRAGEQFF.

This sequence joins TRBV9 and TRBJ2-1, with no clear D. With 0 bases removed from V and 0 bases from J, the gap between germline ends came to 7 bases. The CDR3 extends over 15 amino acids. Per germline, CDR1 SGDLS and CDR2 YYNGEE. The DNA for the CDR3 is TGTGCCAGCAGCGTAGAGACGGTCTCCTACAATGAGCAGTTCTTC. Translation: CASSVETVSYNEQFF.

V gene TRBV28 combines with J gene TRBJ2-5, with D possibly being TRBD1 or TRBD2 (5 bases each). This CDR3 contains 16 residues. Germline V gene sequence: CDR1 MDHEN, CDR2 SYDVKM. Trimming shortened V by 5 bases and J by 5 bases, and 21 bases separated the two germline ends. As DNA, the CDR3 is TGTGCCAGCAGTAGCCCAGAGTTTTGGGGGAGCGAGACCCAGTACTTC. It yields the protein CASSSPEFWGSETQYF.

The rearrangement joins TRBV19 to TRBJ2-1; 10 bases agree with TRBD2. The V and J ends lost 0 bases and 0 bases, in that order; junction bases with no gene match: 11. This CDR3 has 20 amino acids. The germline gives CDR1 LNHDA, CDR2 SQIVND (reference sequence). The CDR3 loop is CASSIDRASGSSFSYNEQFF. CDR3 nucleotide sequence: TGTGCCAGTAGTATAGATAGGGCTAGCGGGAGCTCATTCTCCTACAATGAGCAGTTCTTC.

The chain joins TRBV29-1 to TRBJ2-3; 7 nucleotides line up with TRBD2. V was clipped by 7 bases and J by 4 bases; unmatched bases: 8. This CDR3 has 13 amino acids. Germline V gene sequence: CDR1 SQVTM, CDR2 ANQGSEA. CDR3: CSADAGVADTQYF. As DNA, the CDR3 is TGCAGCGCGGACGCGGGAGTTGCAGATACGCAGTATTTT.

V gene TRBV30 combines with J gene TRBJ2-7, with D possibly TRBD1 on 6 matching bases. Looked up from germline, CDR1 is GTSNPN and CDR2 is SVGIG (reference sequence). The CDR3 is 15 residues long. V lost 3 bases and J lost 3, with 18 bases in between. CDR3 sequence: CAWRETGGPYYEQYF. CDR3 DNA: TGTGCCTGGAGGGAGACTGGGGGCCCCTACTACGAGCAGTACTTC.

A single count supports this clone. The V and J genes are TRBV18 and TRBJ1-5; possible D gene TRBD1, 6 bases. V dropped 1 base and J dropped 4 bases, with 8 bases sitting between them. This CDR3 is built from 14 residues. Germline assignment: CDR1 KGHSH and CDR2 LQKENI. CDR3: CASSPRTENQPQHF. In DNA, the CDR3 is TGTGCCAGCTCACCACGGACAGAGAATCAGCCCCAGCATTTT.

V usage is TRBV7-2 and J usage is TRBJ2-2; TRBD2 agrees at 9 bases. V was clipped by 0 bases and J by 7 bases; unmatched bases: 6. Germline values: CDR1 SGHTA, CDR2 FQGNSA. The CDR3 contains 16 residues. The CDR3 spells CASSLAGGSGSGELFF. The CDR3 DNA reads TGTGCCAGCAGCTTAGCGGGAGGTAGCGGGAGCGGGGAGCTGTTTTTT.

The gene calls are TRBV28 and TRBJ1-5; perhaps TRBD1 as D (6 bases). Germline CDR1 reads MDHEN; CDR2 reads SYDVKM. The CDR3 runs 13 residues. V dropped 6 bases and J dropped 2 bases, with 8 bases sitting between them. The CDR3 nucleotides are TGTGCCAGCAGGACAGGTGGCAATCAGCCCCAGCATTTT. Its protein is CASRTGGNQPQHF.

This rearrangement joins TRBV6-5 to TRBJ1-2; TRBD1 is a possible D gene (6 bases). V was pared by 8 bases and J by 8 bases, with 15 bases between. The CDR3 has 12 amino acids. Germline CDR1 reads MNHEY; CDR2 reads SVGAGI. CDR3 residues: CASRRDTGGYTF. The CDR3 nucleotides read TGTGCCAGCCGCCGGGACACCGGCGGCTACACCTTC.

CDR3 in amino acids: CASSLGSRGRRNEKLFF. Written as DNA, the CDR3 is TGCGCCAGCAGCTTGGGATCTAGAGGCCGGCGAAATGAAAAACTGTTTTTT. This sequence joins TRBV5-1 and TRBJ1-4, with D unresolved. Germline assignment: CDR1 SGHRS and CDR2 YFSETQ. This CDR3 is 17 amino acids long. Trimming left V 0 bases short and J 5 bases short, with 17 bases between.

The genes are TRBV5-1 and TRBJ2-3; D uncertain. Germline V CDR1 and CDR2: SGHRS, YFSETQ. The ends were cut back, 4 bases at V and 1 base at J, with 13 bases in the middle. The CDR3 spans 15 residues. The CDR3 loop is CASSTLGSRTDTQYF. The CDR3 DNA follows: TGCGCCAGCAGCACTTTGGGCTCTCGCACAGATACGCAGTATTTT.

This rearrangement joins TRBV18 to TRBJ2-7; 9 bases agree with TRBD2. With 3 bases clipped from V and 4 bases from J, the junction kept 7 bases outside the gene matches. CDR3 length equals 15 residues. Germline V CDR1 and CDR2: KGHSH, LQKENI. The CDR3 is CASSPGLAGLYEQYF. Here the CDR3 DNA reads TGTGCCAGCTCACCTGGTCTAGCGGGATTGTACGAGCAGTACTTC.